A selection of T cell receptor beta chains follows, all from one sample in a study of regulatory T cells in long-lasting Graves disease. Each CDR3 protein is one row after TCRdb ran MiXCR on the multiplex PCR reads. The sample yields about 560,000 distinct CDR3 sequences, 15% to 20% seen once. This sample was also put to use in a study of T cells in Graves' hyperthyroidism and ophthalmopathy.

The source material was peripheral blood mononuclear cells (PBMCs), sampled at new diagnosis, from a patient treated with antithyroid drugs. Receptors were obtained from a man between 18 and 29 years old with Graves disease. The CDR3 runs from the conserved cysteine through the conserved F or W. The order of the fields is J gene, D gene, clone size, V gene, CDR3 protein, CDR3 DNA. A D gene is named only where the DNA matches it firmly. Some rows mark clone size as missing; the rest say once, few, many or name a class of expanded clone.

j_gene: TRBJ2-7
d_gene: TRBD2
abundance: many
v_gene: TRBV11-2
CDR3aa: CASSLVTSGTNFGEQYF
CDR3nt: TGTGCCAGCAGCTTAGTGACTAGCGGGACGAATTTCGGCGAGCAGTACTTC

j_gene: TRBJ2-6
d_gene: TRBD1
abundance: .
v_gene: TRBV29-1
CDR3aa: CSVGTGTGANVLTF
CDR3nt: TGCAGCGTTGGGACAGGGACTGGGGCCAACGTCCTGACTTTC

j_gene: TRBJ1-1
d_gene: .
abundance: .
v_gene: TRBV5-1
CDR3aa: CASSPRSWGKTEAFF
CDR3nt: TGCGCCAGCAGCCCGCGATCATGGGGAAAGACTGAAGCTTTCTTT

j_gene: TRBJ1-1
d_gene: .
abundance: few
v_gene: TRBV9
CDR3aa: CASSANINTEAFF
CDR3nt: TGTGCCAGCAGCGCTAATATAAACACTGAAGCTTTCTTT

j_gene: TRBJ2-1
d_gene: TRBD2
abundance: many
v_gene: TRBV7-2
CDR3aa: CASTSGGTTYNEQFF
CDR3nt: TGTGCCAGCACCTCAGGCGGGACTACTTACAATGAGCAGTTCTTC

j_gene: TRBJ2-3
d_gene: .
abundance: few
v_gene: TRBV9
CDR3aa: CASSNSILDGNRDTQYF
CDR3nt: TGTGCCAGCAGCAACTCCATCTTGGACGGGAACCGCGATACGCAGTATTTT

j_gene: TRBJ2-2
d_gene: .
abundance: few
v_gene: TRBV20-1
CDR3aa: CSALAVASGELFF
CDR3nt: TGCAGTGCGCTAGCAGTTGCCTCCGGGGAGCTGTTTTTT

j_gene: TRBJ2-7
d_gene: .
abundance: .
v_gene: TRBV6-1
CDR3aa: CASSDRDGPYEQYF
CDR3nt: TGTGCCAGCAGTGACAGGGACGGGCCCTACGAGCAGTACTTC

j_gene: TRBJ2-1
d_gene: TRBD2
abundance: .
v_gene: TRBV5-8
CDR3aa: CASSLNSLALGGNEQFF
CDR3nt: TGTGCCAGCAGCTTGAATTCTCTAGCGCTCGGGGGGAATGAGCAGTTCTTC

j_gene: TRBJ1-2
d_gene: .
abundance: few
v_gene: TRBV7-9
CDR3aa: CASSQKQVRYGYTF
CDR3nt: TGTGCCAGCAGCCAGAAACAGGTCCGCTATGGCTACACCTTC

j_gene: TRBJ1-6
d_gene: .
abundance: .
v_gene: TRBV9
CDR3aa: CASSAQLDSPLHF
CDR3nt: TGTGCCAGCAGCGCGCAATTGGATTCACCCCTCCACTTT

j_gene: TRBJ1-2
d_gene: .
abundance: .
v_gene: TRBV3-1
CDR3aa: CASSQDYLRTDYGYTF
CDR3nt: TGTGCCAGCAGCCAAGACTACCTTAGGACAGACTATGGCTACACCTTC

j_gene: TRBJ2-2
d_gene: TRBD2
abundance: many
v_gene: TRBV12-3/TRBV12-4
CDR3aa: CASKEIAGGTGELFF
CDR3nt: TGTGCCAGCAAGGAAATAGCGGGAGGTACCGGGGAGCTGTTTTTT

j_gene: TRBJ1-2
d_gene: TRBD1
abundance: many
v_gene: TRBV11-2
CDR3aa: CASSLDWGQNYGYTF
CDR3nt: TGTGCCAGCAGCTTAGATTGGGGACAGAACTATGGCTACACCTTC

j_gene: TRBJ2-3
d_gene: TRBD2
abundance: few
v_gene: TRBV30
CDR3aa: CAWSATSGLLDTQYF
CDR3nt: TGTGCCTGGAGTGCGACTAGCGGACTACTGGATACGCAGTATTTT

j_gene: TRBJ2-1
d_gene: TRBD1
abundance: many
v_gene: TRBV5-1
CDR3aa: CASSSDRGWSYNEQFF
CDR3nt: TGCGCCAGCAGTAGTGACAGGGGGTGGTCCTACAATGAGCAGTTCTTC

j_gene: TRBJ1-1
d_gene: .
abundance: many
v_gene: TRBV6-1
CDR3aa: CASSESPGRTEAFF
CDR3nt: TGTGCCAGCAGTGAATCCCCAGGGCGAACTGAAGCTTTCTTT

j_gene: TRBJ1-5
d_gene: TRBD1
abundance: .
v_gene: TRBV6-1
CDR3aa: CASRPGGGQNQPQHF
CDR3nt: TGTGCCAGCAGACCGGGAGGGGGCCAAAATCAGCCCCAGCATTTT

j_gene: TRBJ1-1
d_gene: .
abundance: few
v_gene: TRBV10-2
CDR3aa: CASSVRSGTLNTEAFF
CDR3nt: TGCGCCAGCAGTGTTAGGTCCGGAACATTAAACACTGAAGCTTTCTTT

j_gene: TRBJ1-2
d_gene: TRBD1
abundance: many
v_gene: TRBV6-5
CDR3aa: CASSYRGQNGYTF
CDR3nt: TGTGCCAGCAGTTACAGGGGACAGAACGGCTACACCTTC

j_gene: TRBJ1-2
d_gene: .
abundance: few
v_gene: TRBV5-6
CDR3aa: CASSLWQHGGYTF
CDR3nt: TGTGCCAGCAGCTTGTGGCAGCACGGTGGCTACACCTTC

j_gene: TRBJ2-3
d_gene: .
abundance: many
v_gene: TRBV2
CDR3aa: CASRGETDTQYF
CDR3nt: TGTGCCAGCCGTGGAGAGACAGATACGCAGTATTTT

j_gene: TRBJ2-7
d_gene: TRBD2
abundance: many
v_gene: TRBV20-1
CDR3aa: CSARAAGGLYEQYF
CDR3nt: TGCAGTGCTAGAGCGGCGGGAGGACTCTACGAGCAGTACTTC

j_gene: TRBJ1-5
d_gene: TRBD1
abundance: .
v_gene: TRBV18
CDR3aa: CASSPGQGSSPQPQHF
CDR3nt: TGTGCCAGCTCCCCGGGACAGGGGAGTTCCCCCCAGCCCCAGCATTTT

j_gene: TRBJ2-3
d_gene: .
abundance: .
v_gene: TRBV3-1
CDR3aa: CASSQGDPTDTQYF
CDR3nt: TGTGCCAGCAGCCAGGGAGATCCCACAGATACGCAGTATTTT

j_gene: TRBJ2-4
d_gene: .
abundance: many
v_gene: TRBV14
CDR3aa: CASSQDGASLGIQYF
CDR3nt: TGTGCCAGCAGCCAAGATGGGGCTAGCTTGGGCATTCAGTACTTC

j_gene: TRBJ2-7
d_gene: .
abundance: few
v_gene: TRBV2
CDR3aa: CASSEGSGKPYEQYF
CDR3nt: TGTGCCAGCAGTGAAGGCTCCGGGAAACCCTACGAGCAGTACTTC

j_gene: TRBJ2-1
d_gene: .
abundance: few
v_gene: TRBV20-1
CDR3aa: CSARVPSYNEQFF
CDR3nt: TGCAGTGCTAGAGTACCATCTTACAATGAGCAGTTCTTC

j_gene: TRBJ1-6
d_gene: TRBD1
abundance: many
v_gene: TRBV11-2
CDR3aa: CASSPRQGNSPLHF
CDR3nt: TGTGCCAGCAGCCCTCGACAGGGGAATTCACCCCTCCACTTT